The rows below give T cell receptor beta chains drawn from one sample of a study of early T cells in non-severe SARS-CoV-2 infection. From the 5' RACE reads, TCRdb called clonotypes with MiXCR, one entry per CDR3 protein. The repertoire consists of some 66,000 distinct CDR3 sequences, with approximately 8.3% occurring once and the leading ten covering around 3.5%. Sequencing was performed on whole blood. The receptors here all came from an adult who was a healthcare worker with PCR-confirmed SARS-CoV-2 infection or an uninfected control (not recorded which). CDR3s include the opening cysteine and the closing phenylalanine or tryptophan. The D gene is left open where the match is weak. A clone size is listed for some rows: how often the clone was seen (once, few, many), or a class if it is expanded.

TRBJ2-3	TRBV20-1	-	TRBD2	TGCAGTGCTGAACTAGCGGGAGGTCTATTGGAACAAAATACGCAGTATTTT	CSAELAGGLLEQNTQYF
TRBJ2-2	TRBV6-4	many	TRBD2	TGTGCCAGCAGTGAAGGGCGGGAGACCGGGGAGCTGTTTTTT	CASSEGRETGELFF
TRBJ2-7	TRBV11-2	few	-	TGTGCCAGCAGCTTTCCAGGGGCTGGGTACGAGCAGTACTTC	CASSFPGAGYEQYF
TRBJ2-1	TRBV20-1	few	-	TGCAGTGCCAAGAGCCGACTAGGCGCCTACAATGAGCAGTTCTTC	CSAKSRLGAYNEQFF
TRBJ2-1	TRBV9	many	TRBD2	TGTGCCAGCAGCCCGACTAGCGGGAGGGCGGGTGAGCAGTTCTTC	CASSPTSGRAGEQFF
TRBJ1-2	TRBV6-1	-	-	TGTGCCAGCAGTGAAGCTACAGCGGGAAACTATGGCTACACCTTC	CASSEATAGNYGYTF
TRBJ1-1	TRBV12-3/TRBV12-4	-	TRBD1	TGTGCCAGCAGTCCGGACAGGGAAAGGGACACTGAAGCTTTCTTT	CASSPDRERDTEAFF
TRBJ2-2	TRBV12-3/TRBV12-4	few	-	TGTGCCAGCAGTTTGGTTGGGAGCCTGGGCAACACCGGGGAGCTGTTTTTT	CASSLVGSLGNTGELFF
TRBJ2-3	TRBV7-2	-	TRBD1	TGTGCCAGCAGCCGACAGGGAACTGATACGCAGTATTTT	CASSRQGTDTQYF
TRBJ2-1	TRBV7-3	many	-	TGTGCCAGCAGCTCCCCTTTCAACCCACTAGGCAATGAGCAGTTCTTC	CASSSPFNPLGNEQFF
TRBJ2-3	TRBV6-1	-	TRBD2	TGTGCCAGCTCAAGCGGGACTAGCGGGAGGGCCGTCTTGTATTTT	CASSSGTSGRAVLYF
TRBJ2-6	TRBV7-6	many	TRBD2	TGTGCCAGCAGCTTAGAGGGACTAGTCTTTTCTGGGGCCAACGTCCTGACTTTC	CASSLEGLVFSGANVLTF
TRBJ2-7	TRBV7-9	many	-	TGTGCCAGCAGTACCACCCTGGACAGCTTGGGGGAGCAGTACTTC	CASSTTLDSLGEQYF
TRBJ2-4	TRBV18	few	-	TGTGCCAGCTCACCACCAGGGACGGTCAAAAACATTCAGTACTTC	CASSPPGTVKNIQYF
TRBJ2-7	TRBV12-3/TRBV12-4	few	TRBD2	TGTGCCAGCAGTATTAGCGGGAGGGGGTACGAGCAGTACTTC	CASSISGRGYEQYF
TRBJ2-1	TRBV20-1	many	TRBD2	TGCAGTGCTAGAGACCCGACTAGCGGGATGTCGACCTACAATGAGCAGTTCTTC	CSARDPTSGMSTYNEQFF
TRBJ2-1	TRBV6-6	few	-	TGTGCCAGCAGTCCCCCGGCGGGCCCCAGCTCCTACAATGAGCAGTTCTTC	CASSPPAGPSSYNEQFF
TRBJ1-3	TRBV10-3	many	TRBD1	TGTGCCATCAGCGCACAGGGGCTCTCTGGAAACACCATATATTTT	CAISAQGLSGNTIYF
TRBJ1-6	TRBV2	many	-	TGTGCCAGCAGTTCTCTAACGGCCGGGGATAATTCACCCCTCCACTTT	CASSSLTAGDNSPLHF
TRBJ1-4	TRBV5-8	-	TRBD1	TGTGCCAGCAGCATGACAGGGCCCCCTGAAAAACTGTTTTTT	CASSMTGPPEKLFF
TRBJ2-3	TRBV28	-	-	TGTGCCAGCAGTTTCCTGGGAATAGATACGCAGTATTTT	CASSFLGIDTQYF
TRBJ1-1	TRBV4-1	-	TRBD1	TGCGCCAGCAGCCCTGGACAGGGCGTGAGGATGAACACTGAAGCTTTCTTT	CASSPGQGVRMNTEAFF
TRBJ2-5	TRBV27	-	-	TGTGCCAGCAGTGAAGGGGGTGAGACCCAGTACTTC	CASSEGGETQYF
TRBJ2-3	TRBV29-1	many	TRBD2	TGCAGCGTTGATGGTGCGGGAGGTGGAGATACGCAGTATTTT	CSVDGAGGGDTQYF
TRBJ2-7	TRBV6-1	few	TRBD1	TGTGCCAGCAGGGACAGGGATACGACCTACGAGCAGTACTTC	CASRDRDTTYEQYF
TRBJ2-5	TRBV13	-	-	TGTGCCAGCAGCTTAGGCCGAGGGTTGGGGGAGACCCAGTACTTC	CASSLGRGLGETQYF
TRBJ2-1	TRBV9	-	TRBD2	TGTGCCAGCCAGGGCGGGAGGGAGGCTGGTGAGCAGTTCTTC	CASQGGREAGEQFF
TRBJ1-6	TRBV7-3	many	-	TGTGCCAGCAGCTCGGGACCCTTGCCTTCACCCCTCCACTTT	CASSSGPLPSPLHF
TRBJ1-2	TRBV30	few	-	TGTGCCTGGAGTGTAGGAGGCAACTCGGGCTACACCTTC	CAWSVGGNSGYTF
TRBJ2-2	TRBV7-7	-	-	TGTGCCAGCAGCTTAGAGTCAGGGTCGACCGGGGAGCTGTTTTTT	CASSLESGSTGELFF
TRBJ2-1	TRBV6-5	few	TRBD2	TGTGCCAGCAGTTACTCGAGCGGGAGCTCCTACAATGAGCAGTTCTTC	CASSYSSGSSYNEQFF
TRBJ2-1	TRBV7-3	many	TRBD2	TGTGCCAGCAGTACTAGCGCCAACAATGAGCAGTTCTTC	CASSTSANNEQFF
TRBJ2-6	TRBV28	-	TRBD2	TGTGCCAGCAGTCCGACTAGCGGGAGGGCTGGGGCCAACGTCCTGACTTTC	CASSPTSGRAGANVLTF
TRBJ2-2	TRBV20-1	many	-	TGCAGTGCTAAGACAGACACCGGGGAGCTGTTTTTT	CSAKTDTGELFF
TRBJ2-2	TRBV5-4	-	-	TGTGCCAGCACCTCCTCGAAGGTGGGAACCGGGGAGCTGTTTTTT	CASTSSKVGTGELFF
TRBJ2-3	TRBV4-1	-	-	TGCGCCAGCAGCCAAGAAGGGGATATAGGAGATACGCAGTATTTT	CASSQEGDIGDTQYF
TRBJ2-1	TRBV7-2	many	-	TGTGCCAGCACCCCTAGGCTAGCGATCTACAATGAGCAGTTCTTC	CASTPRLAIYNEQFF
TRBJ1-2	TRBV15	-	-	TGTGCCACCAGCATTTACGCAGAGTTTAACTATGGCTACACCTTC	CATSIYAEFNYGYTF
TRBJ2-4	TRBV5-4	many	-	TGTGCCAGCATCCCAAGACTCGAAGCCAAAAACATTCAGTACTTC	CASIPRLEAKNIQYF
TRBJ2-7	TRBV30	-	TRBD2	TGTGCCTGGAGCGCCGGTAGCGGGAGGGCCATATACGAGCAGTACTTC	CAWSAGSGRAIYEQYF
TRBJ2-3	TRBV29-1	-	TRBD2	TGCAGCGGGGGACTAGCGGCTAGCACAGATACGCAGTATTTT	CSGGLAASTDTQYF
TRBJ2-4	TRBV29-1	many	TRBD2	TGCAGCGTTGAAGGCGGACTAGCGGGAGCTCTGGACATTCAGTACTTC	CSVEGGLAGALDIQYF
TRBJ2-7	TRBV12-3/TRBV12-4	-	TRBD1	TGTGCCAGCAGTGTTAGGACAGGGGGCTACGAGCAGTACTTC	CASSVRTGGYEQYF
TRBJ2-3	TRBV28	few	TRBD1	TGTGCCAGCAGCCGGGACAGGGCCACAGATACGCAGTATTTT	CASSRDRATDTQYF
TRBJ2-7	TRBV20-1	few	-	TGCAGTGCTAGAAAGGGCGACATTGACTCCTACGAGCAGTACTTC	CSARKGDIDSYEQYF
TRBJ1-1	TRBV4-2	few	-	TGTGCCAGCAGCCAAGAAAGGGGAATGAACACTGAAGCTTTCTTT	CASSQERGMNTEAFF
TRBJ1-5	TRBV15	few	TRBD1	TGTGCCACCAGCAGAGATCCCGCCCAGGGGGGCAATCAGCCCCAGCATTTT	CATSRDPAQGGNQPQHF
TRBJ2-5	TRBV5-1	few	-	TGCGCCAGCAGCTTGGTTGGACGTAGGACCCAGTACTTC	CASSLVGRRTQYF
TRBJ2-5	TRBV15	many	TRBD1	TGTGCCACCAGCGGACAGGGAGGTCATGGGGAGACCCAGTACTTC	CATSGQGGHGETQYF
TRBJ1-1	TRBV12-3/TRBV12-4	few	-	TGTGCCAGCAGTCCCAAAGGTCTCAACACTGAAGCTTTCTTT	CASSPKGLNTEAFF